This T cell receptor (beta chain) was sequenced during a study of Ad26.COV2.S vaccination and SARS-CoV-2 variants. The repertoire was sequenced with immunoSEQ multiplex PCR; TCRdb's copy has only in-frame clones and lacks some. This sample has hundreds of thousands of clones, with 90% found just once. The ends were cut back, 8 bases at V and 4 bases at J, with 14 bases in the middle. This CDR3 is 13 amino acids long. The V gene's germline CDR1 is MNHEY and CDR2 SVGAGI. The treatment here: roughly 19 received Ad26.COV2.S at low or high dose, single or two shots; five or six received placebo; per-sample allocation not given. Collection of the samples took place on day 63 after the first injection of vaccine or placebo.

This chain links TRBV6-5 with TRBJ1-2; possibly TRBD1 for D (5 bases). The sequence was obtained from a person between 18 and 59 years old who received the Ad26.COV2.S COVID-19 vaccine or a placebo. Specimen: peripheral blood, collected in a trial of Ad26.COV2.S vaccine versus placebo. The CDR3 sequence: CASRGGSIYGYTF. The CDR3 DNA reads TGTGCCAGCCGGGGCGGGAGTATCTATGGCTACACCTTC.